This T cell receptor beta chain was sequenced in a study of human T cells and chemical hapten exposure. The study, taken as a whole, reports: Counts of TCRs above 1 in 1000 frequency stayed unchanged with DPC sensitization. Donors' alopecia may make their immune response differ from healthy people's.

Time point meaning: patch test 3, about 24 weeks after DPC sensitization. Treatment: therapeutic diphenylcyclopropenone sensitization with weekly scalp DPC. This clonotype was seen at least ten times. What it binds is unknown. For the library, individual cDNA molecules each received unique molecular identifiers. In TCRdb, the RACE reads were re-called with MiXCR into one record per CDR3 protein. The sample consists of about 52,000 distinct CDR3 sequences, 8% to 10% of them appearing once. The V end was cut by 3 bases, the J end by 0 bases, with 18 bases between. Germline assignment: CDR1 LNHDA and CDR2 SQIVND (reference sequence). This CDR3 region has 18 residues.

Here the sequenced sample was whole blood, taken in connection with sensitization to the hapten diphenylcyclopropenone (DPC). The chain carries TRBV19 and TRBJ1-5; no clear D gene. The clonotype was recovered from a middle-aged woman with alopecia areata. Some clones in this sample may be carry-over from other donors' samples. The chain's CDR3 is CASSIFSSGAASNQPQHF. DNA of the CDR3: TGTGCCAGTAGTATTTTCTCCTCCGGAGCAGCTAGCAATCAGCCCCAGCATTTT.